This T cell receptor beta chain was sequenced for a study of blood T cell repertoires in COVID-19 (TCRdb year 2020). General notes on the study: Collaborator samples came from the United States, Italy and Spain and covered acute and convalescent phases of COVID-19. Where available, HLA class I and class II types were taken from metadata supplied by the sample provider and were not determined by assay-based typing. The repertoires were made available in a free public database intended to serve as a resource for research on the immune response to SARS-CoV-2. Deeply sampled blood TCRbeta repertoires from subjects exposed to, actively infected with, or recovered from COVID-19 were included in the dataset. The prospective study material was composed of cDNA or gDNA derived from T cells, B-cell-depleted T cells, or PBMCs. Nearly every sample came with metadata listing a de-identified subject ID, COVID-19 status, age in years and sex. The samples were drawn from two sources: the first 160 participants of the ongoing ImmuneRACE study, and some 1,300 subjects contributed by 6 global collaborators. On the study overall, not on this receptor specifically: The amount of clinical and demographic metadata varied by source and participant and was provided uncurated.

Notes on this clone: Its recognized antigen is unknown. One base away there is no much larger clone; base qualities are not given.

Collaborating institutions collected whole blood in K2EDTA tubes following their own protocols. For TCRbeta analysis, collaborator samples were shipped as frozen whole blood, as isolated PBMCs, or as DNA extracted from either sample type. V loses 3 bases of germline sequence and J loses 4 bases, and the interval between the two ends is 12 bases. CDR1 and CDR2, per the germline V gene, are SGHTA and FQGNSA. Taken from cysteine to phenylalanine, the CDR3 has 14 residues. The read is trimmed to its CDR3 DNA, 42 bases read in frame from base 1. The immunoSEQ Assay, a bias-controlled multiplex PCR, was used to amplify TCRbeta CDR3 regions from genomic DNA. The original methods were these. Within the assay, amplification of reference gene primers was used to estimate how many nucleated cells each sample contained. To quantify the absolute abundance of each unique TCRbeta CDR3 rearrangement, sequence reads were collapsed and filtered. For each sample, productive Simpson clonality was calculated as the square root of Simpson's diversity index over productive rearrangements. TCRdb mirrors the immuneACCESS table, restricted to in-frame sequences. Some clones are absent from its copies; in checked studies, under half trace to an unresolved V gene, and the reason for the others is unknown. For V, J and clone size, that table is used; D and trimming come from the DNA. Across this sample there are approximately 110,000 clones, with roughly 80% seen only once. The ten largest account for roughly 1.6% of the sample.

This sequence originates from a man aged 45-65 years with acute or convalescent COVID-19. The sequencing input was peripheral blood. This receptor chain uses TRBV7-2 and TRBJ1-1; the D segment cannot be called with confidence. The DNA sequence is TGTGCCAGCAGCTTTGTAGACGGGATCACTGAAGCTTTCTTT. It translates to CASSFVDGITEAFF.